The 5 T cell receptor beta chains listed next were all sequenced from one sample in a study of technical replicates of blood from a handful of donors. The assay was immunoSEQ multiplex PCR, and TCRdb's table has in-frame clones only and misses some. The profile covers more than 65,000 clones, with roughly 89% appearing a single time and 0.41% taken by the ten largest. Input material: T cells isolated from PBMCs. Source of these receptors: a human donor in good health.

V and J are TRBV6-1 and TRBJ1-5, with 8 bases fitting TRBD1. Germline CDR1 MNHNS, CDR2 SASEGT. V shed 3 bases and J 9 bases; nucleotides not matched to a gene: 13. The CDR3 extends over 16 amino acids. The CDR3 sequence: CASSEIGTGDLWPQHF. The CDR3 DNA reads TGTGCCAGCAGTGAGATAGGGACAGGCGACCTTTGGCCCCAGCATTTT.

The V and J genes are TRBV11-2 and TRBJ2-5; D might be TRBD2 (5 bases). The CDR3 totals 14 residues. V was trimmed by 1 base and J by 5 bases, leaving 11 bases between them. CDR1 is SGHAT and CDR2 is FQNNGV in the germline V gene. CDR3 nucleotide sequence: TGTGCCAGCAGCTTAGCGGGAAGGGTGGAGACCCAGTACTTC. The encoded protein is CASSLAGRVETQYF. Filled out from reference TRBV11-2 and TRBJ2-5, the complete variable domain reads EAGVAQSPRYKIIEKRQSVAFWCNPISGHATLYWYQQILGQGPKLLIQFQNNGVVDDSQLPKDRFSAERLKGVDSTLKIQPAKLEDSAVYLCASSLAGRVETQYFGPGTRLLVL.

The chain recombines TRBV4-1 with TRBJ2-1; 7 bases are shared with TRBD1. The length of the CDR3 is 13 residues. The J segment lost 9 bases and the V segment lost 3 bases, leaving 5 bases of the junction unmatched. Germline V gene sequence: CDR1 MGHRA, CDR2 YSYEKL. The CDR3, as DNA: TGCGCCAGCAGCCACGGACAGGACGCTGAGCAGTTCTTC. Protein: CASSHGQDAEQFF.

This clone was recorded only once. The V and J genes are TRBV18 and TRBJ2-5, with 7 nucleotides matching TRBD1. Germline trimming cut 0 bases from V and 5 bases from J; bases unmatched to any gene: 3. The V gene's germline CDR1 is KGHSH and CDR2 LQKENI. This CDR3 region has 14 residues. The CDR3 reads CASSPPTGEETQYF. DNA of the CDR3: TGTGCCAGCTCACCACCCACAGGGGAGGAGACCCAGTACTTC.

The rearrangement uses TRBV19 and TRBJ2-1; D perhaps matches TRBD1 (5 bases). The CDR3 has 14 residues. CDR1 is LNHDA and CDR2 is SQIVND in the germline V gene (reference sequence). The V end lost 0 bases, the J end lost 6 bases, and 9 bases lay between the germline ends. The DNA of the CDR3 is TGTGCCAGTAGTATAGATCTGGGGCTCAATGAGCAGTTCTTC. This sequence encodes CASSIDLGLNEQFF.